This T cell receptor beta chain was obtained from a study of blood T cell repertoires in COVID-19. Across the study: The United States, Italy and Spain provided the acute and convalescent COVID-19 samples.

This clone was picked up one time. Using immunoSEQ multiplex PCR, the repertoire was profiled, and TCRdb retains in-frame clones only, with some absent. The data show about 180,000 clones, roughly 85% seen once. The CDR3 extends over 14 amino acids. V lost 0 bases and J lost 15, with 19 bases in between. The germline gives CDR1 SGDLS, CDR2 YYNGEE. The sequence was obtained from a human donor with active or convalescent COVID-19. The donor label of this sample is uncertain. This chain links TRBV9 with TRBJ2-1, with D perhaps matching TRBD2 (6 bases). Sequenced: peripheral blood. The CDR3 bases are TGTGCCAGCAGCGTAGCTACTGTTGAGGAGGGACTGTTCTTC. The encoded protein is CASSVATVEEGLFF.